This TCR beta chain is drawn from a study of cytomegalovirus exposure and HLA in healthy donors (dated by TCRdb to the late 2010s). For the study in its entirety: An earlier analysis of several hundred of the donors reported over 250 Gb of sequence data and 117 million unique TCR beta sequences obtained from approximately 180 million T cells. A later analysis re-analyzed previously published TCR beta repertoires from hundreds of donors and added high-resolution HLA genotyping to study TCR occurrence patterns. The study profiled the T cell repertoires of some 610 subjects by immunosequencing and related them to cytomegalovirus serostatus. To predict cytomegalovirus infection status, the study brought together high-throughput TCR immunosequencing, statistical association of individual TCRs with disease status, and machine learning. A later genetic analysis used genome-wide SNP genotypes for about 65% of the 666 donors, treating that subset as a discovery cohort. Both class I and class II loci were covered by HLA typing, at four-digit resolution. The study aimed to test whether cataloging public T cell receptors could reveal signatures of past pathogen exposure. The number of donors typed differed by locus, with about 620-630 for A, B, C, DRB1 and DQB1, around 520 for DQA1, 600 to 610 for DPA1, and some 470 for DPB1. Across 300 to 500 genotyped donors of the cohort, an average of approximately 240,000 unique TCR beta nucleotide sequences per donor were sequenced, and roughly 18% of those sequences were non-productive. An earlier analysis of several hundred of the donors applied high-throughput TCR beta sequencing to assess whether each TCR beta V gene segment acted as functional or pseudogenic. Because of strong linkage in the cohort, five DR-DQ haplotypes were treated as single units for association and clustering. Of the 350 to 400 genotyped donors, roughly 80% fell in the genetic ancestry cluster associated with self-reported Caucasian donors. In the later analysis, no new phenotypic data were used to find candidate immune exposures; instead, reliance was placed on TCR beta sequences and their occurrence across donors. Donor age, sex, ethnicity and CMV serostatus were collected together with the repertoire data. All discovery cohort repertoires had been generated on a single sequencing platform. An early release covering just under 650 HLA-typed donors comprised 300 to 350 gigabases of sequencing data and approximately 85 million unique TCR sequences. Besides the first cohort of 666 subjects, a separate validation cohort made up of 120 or so different subjects was used. Overall study results and their limits: According to a later genetic analysis, donors in an Asian-associated ancestry cluster had fewer N-insertions in productive TCRs than the approximately 630-donor mean. Most TCR sequences were seen in very few donors, while some public TCRs were found in many individuals. Linkage disequilibrium might explain the correlated functional status among segregating V segments, but an unknown experimental factor could not be ruled out. The study listed 150 to 200 TCR beta chains as associated with cytomegalovirus. When HLA alleles, especially DR and DQ, strongly co-occurred, attributing TCR associations to individual alleles was difficult. The authors suggested that the approach could potentially be generalized to other disease states and immunological phenotypes. Some IMGT-functional V segments, including TRBV6-2 and TRBV6-3, could not be told apart with the 87-base-pair reads, so those segments were excluded. The only immune exposure information available for the cohort was CMV serostatus. Because some donors lacked HLA typing at each locus, the association tests relied only on the typed subset. In a later analysis, TCR association rates were found to vary across HLA loci, with the most associated TCRs seen for DRB1 alleles and the fewest for HLA-C alleles. In an earlier analysis of some 500 of the donors, most TCR beta V segments appeared in productive rearrangements about 90% or about 30% of the time, broadly matching IMGT annotations. In a later analysis, some 18,000 TCR beta sequences were associated with specific HLA alleles at a false discovery rate of 0.05. In a later genetic analysis, a missense DCLRE1C variant was associated with V-gene and J-gene trimming of TCR beta chains, and the association was replicated in an independent cohort. In this cohort, only TCR beta chains were sequenced, and detectable features were limited by the absence of alpha or paired-chain data. According to a later analysis, parvovirus B19, influenza, CMV and Epstein-Barr virus appeared linked to several top co-occurrence clusters. Because counts were too low, seventeen rarely observed V segments, including chromosome 9 orphons, were excluded from the earlier analysis of 587 of the donors. The classifier was reported to diagnose cytomegalovirus status with high specificity and sensitivity in both the original and validation cohorts. According to a later analysis, most CMV-associated TCR beta chains appeared to be HLA-restricted, and the HLA associations seemed to be driven largely by CMV exposure. A group of highly shared sequence variants was considered likely to be a technical artifact of the sequencing pipeline. Roughly uniform sequencing depth across donors was assumed in presence/absence analyses, although this assumption may not hold. In a later analysis, HLA-associated TCR beta chains showed more clonal expansion and lower generation probabilities than non-associated chains that were equally common. A few of the identified cytomegalovirus-associated TCR beta chains were confirmed in vitro to be specific for cytomegalovirus antigens. A further reported finding was that TCR beta sequences accurately predicted the HLA-A and HLA-B alleles for most subjects in the first cohort.

A remark on this clone: No cognate antigen has been identified for it. No quality values exist for individual bases; no much larger clone is one base distant.

The library was obtained by the immunoSEQ multiplex PCR assay. For the multiplex PCR, a mixture combining 60 forward primers for TCR Vbeta segments and 13 reverse primers for TCR Jbeta segments was used. Amplification of the CDR3 region of rearranged TCR beta genes was performed with a multiplex PCR assay on genomic DNA. The Illumina HiSeq System was used to sequence the amplified TCR beta libraries as 87-base-pair reads. The study's processing was this. Across the 640 or so repertoires, a later analysis counted 75 million to 90 million unique TCR beta chains, around 10 million of which were shared by at least two donors. Raw reads were error-corrected and collapsed into unique sequences by a nearest-neighbor algorithm in which closely related sequences were merged to remove PCR and sequencing errors. V, D and J gene segments were assigned by aligning CDR3 sequences to IMGT reference sequences. For a sequence to be retained, a match of at least six nucleotides to both a V gene segment and a J gene segment was required. Rearrangements were classified as productive when the CDR3 lacked stop codons and remained in frame with V and J, and all other rearrangements were classified as non-productive. Following IMGT convention, CDR3 was defined as the stretch from the second conserved V-encoded cysteine up to the conserved J-encoded phenylalanine. Sequences without an unambiguous match to a single V gene segment were excluded from the earlier analysis of approximately 600 of the donors. An earlier analysis of a few hundred of the donors classified V segments as functional when productive rearrangements were above 56.7% and as segregating when the standard deviation between donors was above 5%. To diagnose cytomegalovirus status from the catalog of TCR beta chain sequences, a statistical classification framework was built. In a later analysis, V and J genes were assigned by comparing TCR nucleotide sequences against IMGT/GENE-DB human TR gene sequences. Using the TCRdist pipeline, a later analysis assigned CDR3 sequences along with most-parsimonious VDJ recombination scenarios. In a later analysis, each TCR beta chain was defined by its CDR3 amino acid sequence together with its V-gene family, and reads lacking a unique V-gene family were excluded. To address suspected cross-contamination and a sequencing artifact, a later analysis removed 592 highly shared, low-generation-probability nucleotide sequences. A later analysis calculated a clonal expansion index for each public chain from normalized within-repertoire ranks of inferred template counts. In a later analysis, generation probabilities were computed with a VDJ recombination model fitted to out-of-frame rearrangements, and the resulting probabilities were checked against IGoR. Hypergeometric tests were used in a later analysis to score TCR-TCR, TCR-HLA and TCR-CMV co-occurrence, with a repertoire-size bias correction applied to the TCR pairs. A later analysis estimated false discovery rates by permuting HLA or CMV assignments 20 times. In a later analysis, co-occurring TCRs were grouped using DBSCAN, with TCRdist sequence similarity added in when clustering inside HLA-allele-positive subsets. Co-occurrence clustering excluded repertoires with fewer than 30,000 or more than 120,000 public chains, plus five with anomalous nucleotide sharing. TCRdb carries this immuneACCESS record with in-frame sequences only. Its versions omit some clonotypes, under half of them owing to an unresolved V gene in the studies checked, with the rest unexplained. V and J calls plus clone size are reproduced from that table; the DNA served to infer D and trimming. A total of 150,000 to 200,000 clones appear in this sample, 77% of them only once. The ten largest clones represent 1.6% of the sample.

In total, approximately 690 healthy bone marrow donors made up the cohort. All cohort members were sampled while nominally healthy, although unrecorded immune exposures were likely present. The donor tested CMV seronegative, placing the donor among the 350 or so seronegative members of the cohort. A peripheral blood sample was collected from each donor, and TCR beta sequencing was performed on peripheral blood mononuclear cells. The Qiagen DNeasy Blood Extraction Kit was used to extract genomic DNA from the blood cell samples. Trimming at the junction amounts to 4 bases on V and 7 bases on J, and the germline ends lie 13 bases apart. Counted from cysteine to phenylalanine, this CDR3 has 13 amino acids. The kept DNA is CDR3 alone, 39 bases in frame from the first base. Via the germline V gene, CDR1 is SGHVS and CDR2 FNYEAQ.

The receptor's source is a woman in her 30s in good health and CMV-seronegative. The specimen sequenced was PBMCs. In this chain, TRBV7-6 is recombined with TRBJ1-1; no D gene call is confident. The DNA reads as follows: TGTGCCAGCAGCTGGCAGGAGGGCGGTGAAGCTTTCTTT. Its product reads: CASSWQEGGEAFF.